These 3 T cell receptor beta chains share one sample of origin, sequenced in a study of blood T cell repertoires in COVID-19. The table came from immunoSEQ multiplex PCR; TCRdb's copy has only in-frame clones and leaves some out. The sample carries 40,000 to 45,000 clones, approximately 91% recorded once. The sample was peripheral blood. The receptors stem from a man aged 50-60 years with active COVID-19.

The chain joins TRBV11-2 to TRBJ2-3; no clear D gene. Germline V gene sequence: CDR1 SGHAT, CDR2 FQNNGV. Trimming removed 5 bases at V and 6 bases at J, with 15 bases between. The CDR3 is 14 residues long. CDR3 residues: CASSLPAMEDTQYF. The CDR3 nucleotides read TGTGCCAGCAGCCTGCCGGCGATGGAGGATACGCAGTATTTT.

This chain joins TRBV7-2 and TRBJ2-7, with TRBD2 matching over 10 bases. This CDR3 has 15 residues. V shed 5 bases, J shed 2 bases, and the junction held 6 bases outside the gene matches. Germline V gene data show CDR1 as SGHTA and CDR2 as FQGNSA. CDR3 bases: TGTGCCAGCAGCCTGGGGCTAGCGGGGGCCTACGAGCAGTACTTC. This encodes CASSLGLAGAYEQYF.

The chain is built from TRBV5-1 and TRBJ2-7, with 7 bases lining up with TRBD1. Germline values: CDR1 SGHRS, CDR2 YFSETQ. The CDR3 contains 15 residues. The V segment lost 0 bases and the J segment 4 bases; nucleotides outside the gene matches: 7. CDR3 region: CASSLAGTAKYEQYF. The CDR3 bases are TGCGCCAGCAGCTTGGCCGGGACAGCAAAGTACGAGCAGTACTTC.